This T cell receptor (beta chain) was observed in a study of prognosis after radiotherapy for stage I lung cancer. Overall study context: Of the enrolled patients, fourteen had newly diagnosed primary stage I lung tumors, while several had oligometastatic NSCLC following surgical resection of the primary tumor. The patients comprised about 12 men and roughly 6 women, spanning ages roughly 50 to 85 and having a median of 74.5 years.

Germline CDR1 and CDR2: DFQATT and SNEGSKA (reference sequence). The CDR3 has 12 residues. Imaging by CT and PET/CT found every patient node-negative, and no patient had prior chemotherapy, radiotherapy or other malignancies. Many counts were recorded for this clonotype. The antigen is unknown. The study's findings and limits: The way patients used TRBV and TRBJ genes reportedly differed depending on whether they had metastases.

The TCR beta CDR3 region was amplified from genomic DNA, with two rounds of multiplex PCR being used for the amplification. The first PCR round targeted every TRBV and TRBJ gene with specific primers. TCRdb called the multiplex PCR reads again in MiXCR, with one record for every CDR3 protein. This table has about 59,000 distinct CDR3 sequences, more than 20% appearing once. The material sequenced was PBMCs, taken before or after stereotactic body radiation therapy (not recorded which). The TCR sequence derives from a donor older than 45 with non-small cell lung cancer. The V gene is TRBV20-1, the J gene TRBJ2-3, with unresolved D. DNA of the CDR3: TGCAGGGCCTTAGGCGGTCCAGATACGCAGTATTTT. Its protein is CRALGGPDTQYF.